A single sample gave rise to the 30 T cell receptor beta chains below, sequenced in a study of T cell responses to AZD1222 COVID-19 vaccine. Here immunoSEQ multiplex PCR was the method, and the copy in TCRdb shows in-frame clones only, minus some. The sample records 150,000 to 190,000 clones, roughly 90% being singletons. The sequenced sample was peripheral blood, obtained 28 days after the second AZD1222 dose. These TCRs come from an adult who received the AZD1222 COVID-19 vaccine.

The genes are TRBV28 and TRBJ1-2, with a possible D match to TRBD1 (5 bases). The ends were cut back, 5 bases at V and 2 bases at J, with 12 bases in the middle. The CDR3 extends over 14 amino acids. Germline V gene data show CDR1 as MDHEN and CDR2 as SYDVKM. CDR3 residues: CASSLIDRNYGYTF. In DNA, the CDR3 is TGTGCCAGCAGTCTAATAGACAGAAACTATGGCTACACCTTC.

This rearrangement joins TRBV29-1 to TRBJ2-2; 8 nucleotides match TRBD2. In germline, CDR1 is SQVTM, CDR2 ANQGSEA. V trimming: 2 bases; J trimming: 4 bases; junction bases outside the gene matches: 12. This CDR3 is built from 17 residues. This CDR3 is CSVELGASGGPTGELFF. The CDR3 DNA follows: TGCAGCGTTGAACTTGGGGCGAGCGGGGGCCCCACCGGGGAGCTGTTTTTT.

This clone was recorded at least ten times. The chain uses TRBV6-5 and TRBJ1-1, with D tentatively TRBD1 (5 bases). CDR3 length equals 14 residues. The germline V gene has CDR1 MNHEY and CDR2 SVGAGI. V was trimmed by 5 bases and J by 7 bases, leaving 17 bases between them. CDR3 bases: TGTGCCAGCAGTCCTCAAGACGACAGCTTTGAAGCTTTCTTT. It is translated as CASSPQDDSFEAFF.

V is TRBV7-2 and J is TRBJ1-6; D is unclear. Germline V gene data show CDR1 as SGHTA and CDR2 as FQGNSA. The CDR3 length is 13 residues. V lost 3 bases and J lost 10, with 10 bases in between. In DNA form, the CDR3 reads TGTGCCAGCAGCTTCCGGGATGGATCACCCCTCCACTTT. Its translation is CASSFRDGSPLHF.

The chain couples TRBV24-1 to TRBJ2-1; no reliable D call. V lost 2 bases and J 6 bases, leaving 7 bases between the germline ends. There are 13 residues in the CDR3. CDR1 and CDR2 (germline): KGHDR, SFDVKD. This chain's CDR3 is CATSDSLINEQFF. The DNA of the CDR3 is TGTGCCACCAGTGATTCACTAATCAATGAGCAGTTCTTC.

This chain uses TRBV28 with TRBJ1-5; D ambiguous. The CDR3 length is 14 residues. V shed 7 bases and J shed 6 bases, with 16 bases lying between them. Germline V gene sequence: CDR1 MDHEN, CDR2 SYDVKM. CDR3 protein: CASNTPPGSQPQHF. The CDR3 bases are TGTGCCAGCAACACCCCGCCGGGGAGTCAGCCCCAGCATTTT. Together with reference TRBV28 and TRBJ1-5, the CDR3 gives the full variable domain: DVKVTQSSRYLVKRTGEKVFLECVQDMDHENMFWYRQDPGLGLRLIYFSYDVKMKEKGDIPEGYSVSREKKERFSLILESASTNQTSMYLCASNTPPGSQPQHFGDGTRLSIL.

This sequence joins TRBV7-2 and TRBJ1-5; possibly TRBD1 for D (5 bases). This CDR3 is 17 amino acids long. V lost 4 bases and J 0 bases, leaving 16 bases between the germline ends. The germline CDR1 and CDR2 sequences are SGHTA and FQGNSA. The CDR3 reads CASSSQGIGYSNQPQHF. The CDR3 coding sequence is TGTGCCAGCAGCTCCCAGGGAATTGGGTATAGCAATCAGCCCCAGCATTTT.

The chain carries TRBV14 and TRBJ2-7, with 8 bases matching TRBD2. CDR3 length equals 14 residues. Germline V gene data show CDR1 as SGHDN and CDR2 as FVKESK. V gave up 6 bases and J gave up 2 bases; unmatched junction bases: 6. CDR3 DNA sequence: TGTGCCAGCAGACGTAGCGGGGTGACCTACGAGCAGTACTTC. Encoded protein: CASRRSGVTYEQYF.

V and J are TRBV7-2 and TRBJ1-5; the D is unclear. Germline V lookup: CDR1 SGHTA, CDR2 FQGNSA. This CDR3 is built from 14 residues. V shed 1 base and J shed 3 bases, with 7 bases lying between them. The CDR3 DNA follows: TGTGCCAGCAGCTTAGTAGGAGTCAATCAGCCCCAGCATTTT. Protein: CASSLVGVNQPQHF.

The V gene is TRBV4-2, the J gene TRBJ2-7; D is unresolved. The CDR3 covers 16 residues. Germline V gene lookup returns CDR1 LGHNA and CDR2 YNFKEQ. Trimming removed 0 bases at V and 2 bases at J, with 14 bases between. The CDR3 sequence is CASSQEGTPGPYEQYF. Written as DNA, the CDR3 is TGTGCCAGCAGCCAAGAGGGAACACCGGGCCCCTACGAGCAGTACTTC.

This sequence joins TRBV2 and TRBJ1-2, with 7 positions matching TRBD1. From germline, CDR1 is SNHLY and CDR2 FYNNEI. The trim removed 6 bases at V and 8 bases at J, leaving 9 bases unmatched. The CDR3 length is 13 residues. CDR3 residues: CASRSDRAGGYTF. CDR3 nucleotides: TGTGCCAGCAGGTCAGACAGGGCTGGGGGCTACACCTTC.

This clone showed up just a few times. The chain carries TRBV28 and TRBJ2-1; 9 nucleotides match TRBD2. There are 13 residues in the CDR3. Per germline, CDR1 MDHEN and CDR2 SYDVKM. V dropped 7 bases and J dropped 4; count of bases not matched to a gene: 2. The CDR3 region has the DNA TGTGCCAGCATAGCGGGAGCATACAATGAGCAGTTCTTC. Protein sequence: CASIAGAYNEQFF.

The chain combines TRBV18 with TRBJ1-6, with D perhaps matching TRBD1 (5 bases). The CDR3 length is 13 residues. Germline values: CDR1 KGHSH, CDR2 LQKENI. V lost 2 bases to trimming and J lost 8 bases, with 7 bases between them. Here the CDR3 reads CASSPGTDSPLHF. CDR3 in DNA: TGTGCCAGCTCACCAGGGACTGATTCACCCCTCCACTTT. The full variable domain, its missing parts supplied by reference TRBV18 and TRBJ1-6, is NAGVMQNPRHLVRRRGQEARLRCSPMKGHSHVYWYRQLPEEGLKFMVYLQKENIIDESGMPKERFSAEFPKEGPSILRIQQVVRGDSAAYFCASSPGTDSPLHFGNGTRLTVT.

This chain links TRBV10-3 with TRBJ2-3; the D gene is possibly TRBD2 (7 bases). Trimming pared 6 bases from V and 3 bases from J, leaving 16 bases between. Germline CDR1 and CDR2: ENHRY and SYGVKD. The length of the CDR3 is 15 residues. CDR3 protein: CAISGGGAQTDTQYF. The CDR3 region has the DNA TGTGCCATCAGCGGAGGGGGGGCCCAGACAGATACGCAGTATTTT.

This chain's CDR3 is CASSPSGTGNTIYF. CDR3 nucleotide sequence: TGTGCCAGCAGCCCTTCGGGTACTGGAAACACCATATATTTT. J is TRBJ1-3 and V is TRBV3-1 (or the pseudogene TRBV3-2); no clear D. Deletions cut 4 bases from V and 2 bases from J, with 9 bases between. The CDR3 loop spans 14 amino acids. Germline V gene data show CDR1 as LGHDT and CDR2 as YNNKEL (reference sequence).

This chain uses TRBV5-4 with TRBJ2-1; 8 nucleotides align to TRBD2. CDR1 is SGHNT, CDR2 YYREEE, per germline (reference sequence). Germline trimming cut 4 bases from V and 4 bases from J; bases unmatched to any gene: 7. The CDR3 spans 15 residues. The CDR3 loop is CASSTSLAVYNEQFF. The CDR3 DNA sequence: TGTGCCAGCAGCACCTCACTAGCGGTGTACAATGAGCAGTTCTTC. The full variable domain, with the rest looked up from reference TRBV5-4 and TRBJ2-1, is ETGVTQSPTHLIKTRGQQVTLRCSSQSGHNTVSWYQQALGQGPQFIFQYYREEENGRGNFPPRFSGLQFPNYSSELNVNALELDDSALYLCASSTSLAVYNEQFFGPGTRLTVL.

CDR3 residues: CASSFRGATDTQYF. The CDR3 DNA is TGTGCCAGCAGTTTCAGAGGAGCCACAGATACGCAGTATTTT. The chain recombines TRBV27 with TRBJ2-3, with D hard to call. The CDR3 is 14 amino acids. Germline V gene data show CDR1 as MNHEY and CDR2 as SMNVEV (reference sequence). The V and J ends lost 3 bases and 2 bases respectively, with 9 bases between them.

CDR3 residues: CSVVGRSYEQYF. The CDR3, as DNA: TGCAGCGTTGTTGGCAGGTCCTACGAGCAGTACTTC. V gene TRBV29-1 combines with J gene TRBJ2-7; D ambiguous. Germline V gene lookup returns CDR1 SQVTM and CDR2 ANQGSEA. Deletions cut 4 bases from V and 1 base from J, with 8 bases between. This CDR3 has 12 amino acids.

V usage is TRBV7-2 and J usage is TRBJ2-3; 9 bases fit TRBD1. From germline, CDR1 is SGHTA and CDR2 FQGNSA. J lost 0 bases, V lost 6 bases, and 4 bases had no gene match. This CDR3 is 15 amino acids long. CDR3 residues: CASRHTGGSTDTQYF. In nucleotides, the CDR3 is TGTGCCAGCAGACACACAGGGGGCAGCACAGATACGCAGTATTTT.

CDR3 sequence (DNA): TGTGCCAGCAGTTACACTAGCTACAGCTCCTACAATGAGCAGTTCTTC. Translating it yields CASSYTSYSSYNEQFF. The rearrangement uses TRBV6-5 and TRBJ2-1; a weak D match, TRBD2 (6 bases). The V gene lost 2 bases and the J gene lost 0 bases, with 11 bases spanning the gap. There are 16 residues in the CDR3. CDR1 MNHEY and CDR2 SVGAGI come from the germline V gene.

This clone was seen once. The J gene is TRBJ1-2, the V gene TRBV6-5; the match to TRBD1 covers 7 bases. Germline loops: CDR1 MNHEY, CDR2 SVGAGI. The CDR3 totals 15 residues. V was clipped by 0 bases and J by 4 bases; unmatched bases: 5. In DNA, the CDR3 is TGTGCCAGCAGTTACTCAGGAGGGGGCGTCTATGGCTACACCTTC. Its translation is CASSYSGGGVYGYTF.

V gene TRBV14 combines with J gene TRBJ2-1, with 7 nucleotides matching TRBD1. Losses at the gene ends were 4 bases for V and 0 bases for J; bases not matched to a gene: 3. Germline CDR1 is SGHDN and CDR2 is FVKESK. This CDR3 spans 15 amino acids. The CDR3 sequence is CASSPGTVSYNEQFF. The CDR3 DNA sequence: TGTGCCAGCAGCCCCGGGACAGTCTCCTACAATGAGCAGTTCTTC.

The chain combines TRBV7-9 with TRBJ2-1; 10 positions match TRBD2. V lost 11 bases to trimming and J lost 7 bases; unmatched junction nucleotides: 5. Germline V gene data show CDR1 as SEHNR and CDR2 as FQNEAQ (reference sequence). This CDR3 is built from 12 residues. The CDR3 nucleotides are TGTGCCGGTAGCGGGAGGCAAAATGAGCAGTTCTTC. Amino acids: CAGSGRQNEQFF.

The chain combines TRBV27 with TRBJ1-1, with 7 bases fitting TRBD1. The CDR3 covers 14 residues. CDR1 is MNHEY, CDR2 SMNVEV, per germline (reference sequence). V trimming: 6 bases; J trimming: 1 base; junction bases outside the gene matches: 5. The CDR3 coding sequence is TGTGCCAGCAGGGCGACAGGGAAGAACACTGAAGCTTTCTTT. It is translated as CASRATGKNTEAFF.

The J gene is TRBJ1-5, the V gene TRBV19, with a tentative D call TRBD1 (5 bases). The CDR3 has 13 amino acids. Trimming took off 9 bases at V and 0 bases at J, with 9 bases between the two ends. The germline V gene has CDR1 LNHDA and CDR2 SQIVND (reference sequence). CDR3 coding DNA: TGTGCCAGCGGGGGAAATAGCAATCAGCCCCAGCATTTT. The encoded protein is CASGGNSNQPQHF.

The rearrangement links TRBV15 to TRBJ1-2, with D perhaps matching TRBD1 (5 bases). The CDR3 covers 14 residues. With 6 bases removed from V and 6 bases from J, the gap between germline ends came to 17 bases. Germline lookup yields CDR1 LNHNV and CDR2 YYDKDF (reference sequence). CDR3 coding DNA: TGTGCCACCAGTAGGACACGAGAGTCCCATGGCTACACCTTC. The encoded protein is CATSRTRESHGYTF.

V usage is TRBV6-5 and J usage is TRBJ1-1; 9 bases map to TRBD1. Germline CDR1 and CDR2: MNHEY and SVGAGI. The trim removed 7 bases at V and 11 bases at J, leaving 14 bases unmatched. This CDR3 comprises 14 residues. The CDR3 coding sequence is TGTGCCAGCACCCTGGAGAGGGGGACAGGGATGGCTTTCTTT. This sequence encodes CASTLERGTGMAFF.

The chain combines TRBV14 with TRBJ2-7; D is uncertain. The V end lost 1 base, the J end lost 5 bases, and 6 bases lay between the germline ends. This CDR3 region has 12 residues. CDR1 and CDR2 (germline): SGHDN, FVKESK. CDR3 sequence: CASSQGFHEQYF. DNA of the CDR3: TGTGCCAGCAGCCAAGGTTTCCACGAGCAGTACTTC.

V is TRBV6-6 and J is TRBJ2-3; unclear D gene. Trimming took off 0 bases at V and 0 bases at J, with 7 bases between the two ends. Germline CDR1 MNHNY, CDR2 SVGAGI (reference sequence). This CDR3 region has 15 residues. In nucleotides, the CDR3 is TGTGCCAGCAGTTACTCTCGAGACAGCACAGATACGCAGTATTTT. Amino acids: CASSYSRDSTDTQYF.

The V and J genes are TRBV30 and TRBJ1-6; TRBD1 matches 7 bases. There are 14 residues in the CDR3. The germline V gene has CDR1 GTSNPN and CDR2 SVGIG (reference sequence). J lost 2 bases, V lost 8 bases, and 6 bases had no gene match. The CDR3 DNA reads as TGTGCCAGCTCACAGGGGACCTATAATTCACCCCTCCACTTT. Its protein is CASSQGTYNSPLHF.